What follows are 29 T cell receptor beta chains derived from one specimen sequenced in a study of blood T cell repertoires in COVID-19. Assay used: immunoSEQ multiplex PCR; TCRdb lists only in-frame clones, some missing. The data contain about 480,000 clones, roughly 90% of them seen just once; the ten biggest clones take up 1.8%. The sample consisted of PBMCs or T cells enriched from blood (not recorded which). The receptors stem from a woman aged 40-49 years who had recovered from COVID-19.

The rearrangement uses TRBV11-3 and TRBJ1-6; TRBD1 matches 8 bases. The junction had 4 bases not matched to a gene; V was cut back by 3 bases and J by 3 bases. The CDR3 runs to 16 residues. The germline gives CDR1 SGHNT, CDR2 YENEEA. The CDR3 sequence: CASSLDRAVYNSPLHF. As DNA, the CDR3 is TGTGCCAGCAGCTTGGACAGGGCGGTCTATAATTCACCCCTCCACTTT.

This clone was detected only once. The chain has TRBV24-1 and TRBJ2-5, with D maybe TRBD2 (5 bases). The CDR3 is 13 residues long. V lost 8 bases to trimming and J lost 0 bases, with 9 bases between them. The germline V gene has CDR1 KGHDR and CDR2 SFDVKD. The CDR3 spells CATNGENQETQYF. The CDR3 DNA sequence: TGTGCCACCAATGGGGAGAACCAAGAGACCCAGTACTTC.

The chain couples TRBV3-1 (or the pseudogene TRBV3-2) to TRBJ2-2; D ambiguous. The ends were cut back, 1 base at V and 3 bases at J, with 6 bases in the middle. The length of the CDR3 is 14 residues. CDR1 and CDR2 from the germline V gene are LGHDT and YNNKEL (reference sequence). Here the CDR3 DNA reads TGTGCCAGCAGCCAAGTCGAGTACACCGGGGAGCTGTTTTTT. As protein: CASSQVEYTGELFF.

V usage is TRBV24-1 and J usage is TRBJ1-5, with unresolved D. In germline, CDR1 is KGHDR, CDR2 SFDVKD. The germline V and J ends were trimmed by 3 bases and 5 bases, with 4 bases remaining between them. CDR3 length equals 12 residues. This CDR3 reads CATSDQYQPQHF. The DNA for the CDR3 is TGTGCCACCAGTGATCAATATCAGCCCCAGCATTTT.

V gene TRBV6-5 combines with J gene TRBJ2-6; no clear D gene. V shed 0 bases and J shed 8 bases, with 5 bases lying between them. Germline CDR1 is MNHEY and CDR2 is SVGAGI. The CDR3 is made up of 13 amino acids. The CDR3 DNA reads TGTGCCAGCAGTTACTCGAGAACCAACGTCCTGACTTTC. Amino acid sequence: CASSYSRTNVLTF.

The V and J genes are TRBV10-2 and TRBJ1-1; TRBD1 might be the D (5 bases). CDR1 is WSHSY and CDR2 is SAAADI in the germline V gene. The CDR3 runs 14 residues. V lost 4 bases and J lost 1, with 10 bases in between. As DNA, the CDR3 is TGCGCCAGCAGTGCGGACAACTCGAACACTGAAGCTTTCTTT. This gives the protein CASSADNSNTEAFF.

This clone was detected only once. The J gene is TRBJ1-4, the V gene TRBV21-1. TRBV21-1 is classified as a pseudogene. The CDR3 is made up of 15 amino acids. The CDR3: CASSKGRGYGEKLFF. CDR3 bases: TGTGCCAGCAGCAAAGGACGGGGATACGGTGAAAAACTGTTTTTT.

The chain links TRBV19 to TRBJ2-2, with D hard to call. Trimming stripped 1 base from V and 3 bases from J, with 12 bases between. The CDR3 loop spans 16 amino acids. CDR1 LNHDA and CDR2 SQIVND come from the germline V gene (reference sequence). The CDR3 loop is CASSIAGSRDTGELFF. The CDR3 DNA sequence: TGTGCCAGTAGTATAGCCGGAAGTCGGGACACCGGGGAGCTGTTTTTT.

This rearrangement joins TRBV5-1 to TRBJ1-3; D is unresolved. Germline lookup yields CDR1 SGHRS and CDR2 YFSETQ. Between the trimmed V and J ends, which lost 0 bases and 2 bases, there was a span of 6 bases. The CDR3 totals 14 residues. The DNA of the CDR3 is TGCGCCAGCAGCTTGGACACCGCTGGAAACACCATATATTTT. It encodes CASSLDTAGNTIYF.

The genes are TRBV18 and TRBJ1-1, with 9 bases lining up with TRBD1. Trimming removed 3 bases from V and 3 bases from J; junction bases left unmatched: 5. Germline V gene lookup returns CDR1 KGHSH and CDR2 LQKENI. The CDR3 has 15 residues. The CDR3 DNA sequence: TGTGCCAGCTCACCCAACCGGGACAGGGACACTGAAGCTTTCTTT. This encodes CASSPNRDRDTEAFF.

CDR3 protein: CAWSPLLPREQFF. CDR3 sequence (DNA): TGTGCCTGGAGTCCCCTTCTCCCCCGGGAGCAGTTCTTC. This chain uses TRBV30 with TRBJ2-1; D uncertain. Germline V gives CDR1 GTSNPN, CDR2 SVGIG (reference sequence). The CDR3 consists of 13 residues. V lost 2 bases, J lost 10 bases, and 15 bases lay in between.

The chain links TRBV24-1 to TRBJ2-2; 9 bases are a match to TRBD1. Trimming removed 3 bases from V and 4 bases from J; junction bases left unmatched: 2. Per the germline V gene, CDR1 is KGHDR and CDR2 is SFDVKD. This CDR3 comprises 15 residues. The CDR3 sequence: CATSDKDRGTGELFF. DNA for the CDR3: TGTGCCACCAGTGATAAGGACAGGGGCACCGGGGAGCTGTTTTTT.

The chain uses TRBV18 and TRBJ1-1; maybe TRBD1 (5 bases). Looked up from germline, CDR1 is KGHSH and CDR2 is LQKENI. Trimming removed 0 bases from V and 5 bases from J, with 16 bases in between. The CDR3 spans 16 residues. Here the CDR3 DNA reads TGTGCCAGCTCACCACCTTCGCGGGACGCGGGTACTGAAGCTTTCTTT. Translating it yields CASSPPSRDAGTEAFF.

The CDR3 coding sequence is TGTGCCACTCAACCCGGGGGGTATAACAATGAGCAGTTCTTC. Its protein is CATQPGGYNNEQFF. The chain has TRBV7-9 and TRBJ2-1, with 7 bases fitting TRBD2. Germline V lookup: CDR1 SEHNR, CDR2 FQNEAQ (reference sequence). The CDR3 is 14 residues long. V dropped 10 bases and J dropped 5; count of bases not matched to a gene: 11.

The V call is TRBV7-9, the J call TRBJ2-7; 10 bases line up with TRBD2. V dropped 8 bases and J dropped 0; count of bases not matched to a gene: 4. Germline lookup yields CDR1 SEHNR and CDR2 FQNEAQ (reference sequence). The length of the CDR3 is 14 residues. The CDR3 is CASLTSGVSYEQYF. The CDR3 nucleotides are TGTGCCAGCCTCACTAGCGGGGTCTCCTACGAGCAGTACTTC.

The chain has TRBV11-3 and TRBJ2-1; no clear D. This CDR3 is 15 amino acids long. Germline V gene sequence: CDR1 SGHNT, CDR2 YENEEA. Between the trimmed V and J ends, which lost 1 base and 3 bases, there was a span of 10 bases. CDR3 in amino acids: CASSLGGQIYNEQFF. CDR3 DNA: TGTGCCAGCAGCTTAGGTGGGCAGATCTACAATGAGCAGTTCTTC.

This clone was observed once. The J gene is TRBJ2-7, the V gene TRBV7-2, with a weak D call TRBD2 (6 bases). The CDR3 loop spans 15 amino acids. Trimming took 2 bases from V and 7 from J, leaving 18 bases between them. The germline V gene encodes CDR1 SGHTA and CDR2 FQGNSA. In DNA, the CDR3 is TGTGCCAGCAGCTTACCCCCAGCGGGCAGTGGGGAGCAGTACTTC. Its translation is CASSLPPAGSGEQYF.

The CDR3 here is CASSPGSGQGYEQYF. In DNA, the CDR3 is TGTGCCAGCTCACCGGGATCGGGACAGGGTTACGAGCAGTACTTC. V gene TRBV18 combines with J gene TRBJ2-7, with TRBD1 identical over 9 bases. Germline lookup yields CDR1 KGHSH and CDR2 LQKENI. The trim removed 3 bases at V and 4 bases at J, leaving 7 bases unmatched. The CDR3 spans 15 residues. Filled out from reference TRBV18 and TRBJ2-7, the complete variable domain reads NAGVMQNPRHLVRRRGQEARLRCSPMKGHSHVYWYRQLPEEGLKFMVYLQKENIIDESGMPKERFSAEFPKEGPSILRIQQVVRGDSAAYFCASSPGSGQGYEQYFGPGTRLTVT.

The V call is TRBV7-2, the J call TRBJ2-2; 7 positions agree with TRBD2. The CDR3 covers 18 residues. Germline-derived CDR1 and CDR2 are SGHTA and FQGNSA. V trimming: 6 bases; J trimming: 0 bases; junction bases outside the gene matches: 13. The CDR3 spells CASSPAGRGTSNTGELFF. The CDR3 bases are TGTGCCAGCAGTCCGGCGGGGCGGGGGACTTCGAACACCGGGGAGCTGTTTTTT.

The CDR3 sequence is CASSVTGTGNNYGYTF. The CDR3, as DNA: TGTGCCAGCAGCGTAACCGGGACAGGTAATAACTATGGCTACACCTTC. This rearrangement joins TRBV9 to TRBJ1-2, with 8 positions matching TRBD1. Germline V CDR1 and CDR2: SGDLS, YYNGEE. The CDR3 totals 16 residues. Trimming at V came to 1 base and at J to 1 base, leaving 6 bases not matched to a gene.

This chain links TRBV4-3 with TRBJ2-2; 8 bases align to TRBD1. The junction had 19 bases not matched to a gene; V was cut back by 2 bases and J by 5 bases. The germline gives CDR1 LGHNA, CDR2 YSLEER. The CDR3 extends over 20 amino acids. CDR3 DNA: TGCGCCAGCAGCCAATCGTGGTTAGAAGTGAGGACAGGGCGGACCGGGGAGCTGTTTTTT. It specifies CASSQSWLEVRTGRTGELFF.

The J gene is TRBJ2-1, the V gene TRBV4-3; 12 nucleotides match TRBD2. The V segment lost 4 bases and the J segment 8 bases; nucleotides outside the gene matches: 6. The germline V gene has CDR1 LGHNA and CDR2 YSLEER. CDR3 size: 15 residues. For the CDR3, the DNA is TGCGCCAGCAGCCCGCGGACTAGCGGGAATCATGAGCAGTTCTTC. Its protein product is CASSPRTSGNHEQFF.

The chain joins TRBV5-5 to TRBJ1-1; D may be TRBD1 (6 bases). The CDR3 has 16 amino acids. V was shortened by 0 bases and J by 3 bases, with 15 bases between the two germline ends. Germline loops: CDR1 SGHKS, CDR2 YYEKEE (reference sequence). As DNA, the CDR3 is TGTGCCAGCAGCTTGGTTTCACAGGGTTTGGACACTGAAGCTTTCTTT. It translates to CASSLVSQGLDTEAFF. Based on the CDR3 plus reference TRBV5-5 and TRBJ1-1, the full variable domain is DAGVTQSPTHLIKTRGQQVTLRCSPISGHKSVSWYQQVLGQGPQFIFQYYEKEERGRGNFPDRFSARQFPNYSSELNVNALLLGDSALYLCASSLVSQGLDTEAFFGQGTRLTVV.

This clone was detected once. The chain is built from TRBV7-2 and TRBJ1-4; 8 nucleotides line up with TRBD1. The CDR3 consists of 14 residues. The germline gives CDR1 SGHTA, CDR2 FQGNSA. Trimming cost V 8 bases and J 14 bases; bases outside gene matches: 16. The CDR3 DNA reads TGTGCCAGCTCATGGACAGGGCCCGGTCCGGCCCTGTTTTTT. Its translation: CASSWTGPGPALFF.

This clone has just one count. The chain is built from TRBV28 and TRBJ1-6, with no clear D. The V end lost 6 bases, the J end lost 4 bases, and 10 bases lay between the germline ends. Germline lookup yields CDR1 MDHEN and CDR2 SYDVKM. The CDR3 has 14 residues. Written as DNA, the CDR3 is TGTGCCAGCAGCGTGGGCGGGTATAATTCACCCCTCCACTTT. This translates into CASSVGGYNSPLHF.

The V and J genes are TRBV7-9 and TRBJ2-2; D uncertain. The CDR3 runs to 15 residues. Per germline, CDR1 SEHNR and CDR2 FQNEAQ (reference sequence). V was shortened by 3 bases and J by 0 bases, with 8 bases between the two germline ends. In DNA, the CDR3 is TGTGCCAGCAGCTTGACAAATACGAACACCGGGGAGCTGTTTTTT. The encoded protein is CASSLTNTNTGELFF.

J is TRBJ1-5 and V is TRBV7-9; tentatively, D is TRBD1 (5 bases). V lost 0 bases and J lost 10, with 19 bases in between. Per the germline V gene, CDR1 is SEHNR and CDR2 is FQNEAQ (reference sequence). This CDR3 region has 16 residues. The CDR3 reads CASSLAAGRRSIPQHF. The CDR3 DNA reads as TGTGCCAGCAGCTTAGCGGCAGGGCGACGGAGTATTCCCCAGCATTTT.

The V call is TRBV9, the J call TRBJ1-1, with TRBD1 matching 7 bases. V shed 3 bases, J shed 6 bases, and the junction held 8 bases outside the gene matches. Germline V lookup: CDR1 SGDLS, CDR2 YYNGEE. The CDR3 runs to 14 residues. The CDR3 coding sequence is TGTGCCAGCAGCGCGACAGGGTTACGGCCTGAAGCTTTCTTT. Translating it yields CASSATGLRPEAFF.

The genes are TRBV5-1 and TRBJ2-7; 7 nucleotides line up with TRBD2. Germline V gene lookup returns CDR1 SGHRS and CDR2 YFSETQ. The trim removed 5 bases at V and 6 bases at J, leaving 20 bases unmatched. The CDR3 spans 17 residues. The DNA of the CDR3 is TGCGCCAGCAGGGCAGGACTGGTTCTGGACCGCGGGGGCGAGCAGTACTTC. Translating it yields CASRAGLVLDRGGEQYF.